This T cell receptor (beta chain) was documented in a study of patients and donors after allogeneic stem cell transplantation. In TCRdb, the RT-PCR reads were re-called with MiXCR into one record per CDR3 protein. The table records hundreds of thousands of distinct CDR3 sequences, more than 15% of them present only once. There are a few counts of this clonotype. What was sequenced was blood, either unsorted or a sorted T cell fraction (not recorded which). This clonotype originated in a human donor who was either an allogeneic HSCT recipient or a stem cell or donor lymphocyte infusion donor (not recorded which). It is not recorded whose cells these are; they may come from a transplant donor.

This chain's CDR3 is CATSDLGQPQHF. The CDR3 region has the DNA TGTGCCACCAGTGATTTGGGGCAGCCCCAGCATTTT. The gene calls are TRBV24-1 and TRBJ1-5, with D hard to call. This CDR3 comprises 12 residues. Germline CDR1 reads KGHDR; CDR2 reads SFDVKD. Trimming left V 0 bases short and J 7 bases short, with 3 bases between.